A selection of T cell receptor beta chains follows, all from one sample in a study of OX40 agonist ivuxolimab in advanced cancers. Measured with immunoSEQ multiplex PCR; TCRdb has only the in-frame clones, and not every one. The sample contains some 80,000 clones, approximately 90% of which appear only once. Sequencing was performed on CD4+ or CD8+ T cells sorted from blood, taken in a trial of the OX40 agonist ivuxolimab. The receptors derive from an adult with an advanced solid tumor such as melanoma, head and neck, liver or kidney cancer. Both conserved end residues are part of each CDR3. The D gene is left open where the match is weak. Clone size is stated in some rows and not others, as once, few, many or a class when expanded.

clone_size: -; v_call: TRBV7-9; d_call: -; j_call: TRBJ2-7; cdr3_nt: TGTGCCAGCAGCCAAGGAGTGACGTACCACTTC; cdr3_aa: CASSQGVTYHF
clone_size: -; v_call: TRBV30; d_call: -; j_call: TRBJ2-5; cdr3_nt: TGTGCCTGGAGTGAATCGGGGGAGGTAGAGACCCAGTACTTC; cdr3_aa: CAWSESGEVETQYF
clone_size: -; v_call: TRBV5-1; d_call: -; j_call: TRBJ1-6; cdr3_nt: TGCGCCAGCAGCCCTCACACTCCACCGGATTCACCCCTCCACTTT; cdr3_aa: CASSPHTPPDSPLHF
clone_size: -; v_call: TRBV7-2; d_call: TRBD2; j_call: TRBJ2-1; cdr3_nt: TGTGCCAGCCTCCAAGGGCGCGGGAGAGTGAATGAGCAGTTCTTC; cdr3_aa: CASLQGRGRVNEQFF
clone_size: -; v_call: TRBV6-6; d_call: -; j_call: TRBJ2-7; cdr3_nt: TGTGCCAGCAGTTACCCTGGAATTTACGAGCAGTACTTC; cdr3_aa: CASSYPGIYEQYF
clone_size: -; v_call: TRBV15; d_call: TRBD1; j_call: TRBJ1-4; cdr3_nt: TGTGCCACCAGCGGCTGGACAGGGGGCGATGAAAAACTGTTTTTT; cdr3_aa: CATSGWTGGDEKLFF
clone_size: -; v_call: TRBV4-2; d_call: TRBD2; j_call: TRBJ2-4; cdr3_nt: TGTGCCAGCAGCCTTTATGGGGAGGGTAGGTCGAACATTCAGTACTTC; cdr3_aa: CASSLYGEGRSNIQYF
clone_size: -; v_call: TRBV29-1; d_call: -; j_call: TRBJ2-7; cdr3_nt: TGCAGCGTTGAGCTCCGGCAGGGCAAGAACGAGCAGTACTTC; cdr3_aa: CSVELRQGKNEQYF
clone_size: -; v_call: TRBV5-1; d_call: TRBD1; j_call: TRBJ1-2; cdr3_nt: TGCGCCAGCAGCTTGACAGGGGGCTCTTATGGCTACACCTTC; cdr3_aa: CASSLTGGSYGYTF
clone_size: once; v_call: TRBV7-2; d_call: -; j_call: TRBJ2-3; cdr3_nt: TGTGCCAGCAGCTTGAGAGGACAGAATACGCAGTATTTT; cdr3_aa: CASSLRGQNTQYF
clone_size: -; v_call: TRBV2; d_call: TRBD1; j_call: TRBJ1-1; cdr3_nt: TGTGCCAGCAGTCCCCAGACAGGGAGGGGAACTGAAGCTTTCTTT; cdr3_aa: CASSPQTGRGTEAFF
clone_size: -; v_call: TRBV19; d_call: TRBD1; j_call: TRBJ1-5; cdr3_nt: TGTGCCAGTAGTATCCGCGACAGGGGAAATCAGCCCCAGCATTTT; cdr3_aa: CASSIRDRGNQPQHF
clone_size: -; v_call: TRBV5-1; d_call: -; j_call: TRBJ2-2; cdr3_nt: TGCGCCAGCAGCTTGGTGGGGGGCGCTGGGTCCAGGGAGCTGTTTTTT; cdr3_aa: CASSLVGGAGSRELFF
clone_size: -; v_call: TRBV13; d_call: -; j_call: TRBJ2-1; cdr3_nt: TGTGCCAGCAGCTTAGACGGGTCGCACAATGAGCAGTTCTTC; cdr3_aa: CASSLDGSHNEQFF
clone_size: few; v_call: TRBV7-9; d_call: -; j_call: TRBJ1-5; cdr3_nt: TGTGCCAGCAGCCTGGGTACCGGTAGCAATCAGCCCCAGCATTTT; cdr3_aa: CASSLGTGSNQPQHF
clone_size: -; v_call: TRBV11-2; d_call: TRBD2; j_call: TRBJ2-7; cdr3_nt: TGTGCCAGCAGCTTCAGGGAGGGCGAGCAGTACTTC; cdr3_aa: CASSFREGEQYF
clone_size: -; v_call: TRBV28; d_call: -; j_call: TRBJ1-2; cdr3_nt: TGTGCCAGCAGTCCCTATTTGACATATACCAGCTACACCTTC; cdr3_aa: CASSPYLTYTSYTF
clone_size: once; v_call: TRBV7-3; d_call: -; j_call: TRBJ2-3; cdr3_nt: TGTGCCAGCAGCTTTGGCGGCGGCCCCACGACGCAGTATTTT; cdr3_aa: CASSFGGGPTTQYF
clone_size: -; v_call: TRBV6-6; d_call: -; j_call: TRBJ1-4; cdr3_nt: TGTGCCAGCAGAGCCCTGGTTAATGAAAAACTGTTTTTT; cdr3_aa: CASRALVNEKLFF
clone_size: -; v_call: TRBV6-1; d_call: TRBD1; j_call: TRBJ2-2; cdr3_nt: TGTGCCAGCAACTGGGACAGGAACACCGGGGAGCTGTTTTTT; cdr3_aa: CASNWDRNTGELFF
clone_size: -; v_call: TRBV18; d_call: TRBD2; j_call: TRBJ2-2; cdr3_nt: TGTGCCAGCTCCCGGACTAGCGGGAGGAACACCGGGGAGCTGTTTTTT; cdr3_aa: CASSRTSGRNTGELFF
clone_size: -; v_call: TRBV28; d_call: -; j_call: TRBJ1-5; cdr3_nt: TGTGCCAGCAGCCCCTCCCCCCTTCAGCCCCAGCATTTT; cdr3_aa: CASSPSPLQPQHF
clone_size: -; v_call: TRBV18; d_call: -; j_call: TRBJ1-1; cdr3_nt: TGTGCCAGCTCACCATCGCTGAACTGGAACACTGAAGCTTTCTTT; cdr3_aa: CASSPSLNWNTEAFF
clone_size: -; v_call: TRBV7-2; d_call: -; j_call: TRBJ2-3; cdr3_nt: TGTGCCAGCAGCTTAGCGCGAGGACTTAGGACAGCTACGCAGTATTTT; cdr3_aa: CASSLARGLRTATQYF
clone_size: -; v_call: TRBV30; d_call: -; j_call: TRBJ2-1; cdr3_nt: TGTGCCTGGAGTGTAAGGGGAGACAATGAGCAGTTCTTC; cdr3_aa: CAWSVRGDNEQFF
clone_size: few; v_call: TRBV5-4; d_call: -; j_call: TRBJ2-3; cdr3_nt: TGTGCCAGCAGCTTGTTTGGGACCCGGGATACGCAGTATTTT; cdr3_aa: CASSLFGTRDTQYF
clone_size: -; v_call: TRBV15; d_call: TRBD2; j_call: TRBJ2-7; cdr3_nt: TGTGCCACCAGCAAAACGAGCGGGAGAGTGGGATCCTACGAGCAGTACTTC; cdr3_aa: CATSKTSGRVGSYEQYF
clone_size: -; v_call: TRBV7-3; d_call: TRBD2; j_call: TRBJ2-1; cdr3_nt: TGTGCCAGCAGCAGGAGCGGGAGAGAGTACAATGAGCAGTTCTTC; cdr3_aa: CASSRSGREYNEQFF
clone_size: once; v_call: TRBV5-4; d_call: -; j_call: TRBJ2-3; cdr3_nt: TGTGCCAGCAGCTTGACCTCGGGGGATGCAGATACGCAGTATTTT; cdr3_aa: CASSLTSGDADTQYF